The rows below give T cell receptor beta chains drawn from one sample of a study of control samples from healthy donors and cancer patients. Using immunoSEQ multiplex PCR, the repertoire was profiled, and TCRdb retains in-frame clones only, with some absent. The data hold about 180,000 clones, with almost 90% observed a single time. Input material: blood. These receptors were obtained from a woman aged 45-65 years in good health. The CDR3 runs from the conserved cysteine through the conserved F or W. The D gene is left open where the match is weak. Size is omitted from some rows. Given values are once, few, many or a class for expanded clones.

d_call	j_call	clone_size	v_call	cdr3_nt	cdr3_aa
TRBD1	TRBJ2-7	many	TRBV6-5	TGTGCCAGCAGTTCCCCCGGCGAGACAGGGATTTACGAGCAGTACTTC	CASSSPGETGIYEQYF
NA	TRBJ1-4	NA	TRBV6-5	TGTGCCAGCAGGCGGGCCTATAATGAAAAACTGTTTTTT	CASRRAYNEKLFF
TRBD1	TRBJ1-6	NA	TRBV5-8	TGTGCCAGCAAGGGACAGGAGTATAATTCACCCCTCCACTTT	CASKGQEYNSPLHF
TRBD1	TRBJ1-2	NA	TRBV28	TGTGCCAGCATGAGAACCGCAGGGGGCGCGGGGGGCTACACCTTC	CASMRTAGGAGGYTF
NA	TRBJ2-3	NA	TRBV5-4	TGTGCCAGCAGCTTGGACAGGGTGCCAGATACGCAGTATTTT	CASSLDRVPDTQYF
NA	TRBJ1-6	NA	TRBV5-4	TGTGCCAGCAGCCTGCCTGGGATGAATAATTCACCCCTCCACTTT	CASSLPGMNNSPLHF
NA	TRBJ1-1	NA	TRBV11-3	TGTGCCAGCAGCTTTCAGGTGAACACTGAAGCTTTCTTT	CASSFQVNTEAFF
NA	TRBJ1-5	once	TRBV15	TGTGCCACCAGCCTCACCCCGGCGCCCCAGCATTTT	CATSLTPAPQHF
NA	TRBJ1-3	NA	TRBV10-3	TGTGCCATCAGTGAGGTATCTGGAAACACCATATATTTT	CAISEVSGNTIYF
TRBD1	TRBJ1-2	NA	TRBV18	TGTGCCAGCTCACCCCCTGGACAGGGAAACTATGGCTACACCTTC	CASSPPGQGNYGYTF
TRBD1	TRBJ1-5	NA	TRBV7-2	TGTGCCAGCAGCTTGAGGACAGGACTTAGCAATCAGCCCCAGCATTTT	CASSLRTGLSNQPQHF
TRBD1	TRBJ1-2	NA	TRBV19	TGTGCCAGTAGTATACCGACAGGGACACGTTATGGCTACACCTTC	CASSIPTGTRYGYTF
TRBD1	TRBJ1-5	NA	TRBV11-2	TGTGCCAGCAGCCGTGGACAGGGCCTGGGTTATCAGCCCCAGCATTTT	CASSRGQGLGYQPQHF
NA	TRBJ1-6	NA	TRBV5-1	TGCGCCAGCAGCTTGGGAGAGACGAATAATTCACCCCTCCACTTT	CASSLGETNNSPLHF
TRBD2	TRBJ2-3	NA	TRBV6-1	TGTGCCAGCAGGCATGCGGGGGGCACAGATACGCAGTATTTT	CASRHAGGTDTQYF
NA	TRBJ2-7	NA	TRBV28	TGTGCCAGCAGTTTACCTACCGTTCCCTACGAGCAGTACTTC	CASSLPTVPYEQYF
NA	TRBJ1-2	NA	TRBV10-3	TGTGCCATCAGTGAGTCGCGGACAGCCTCTAACTATGGCTACACCTTC	CAISESRTASNYGYTF
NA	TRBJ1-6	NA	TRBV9	TGTGCCAGCAGCGTGGCGGGGGGCTCTAGGTCACCCCTCCACTTT	CASSVAGGSRSPLHF
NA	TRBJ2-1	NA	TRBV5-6	TGTGCCAGCAGCTTTCCCCCCCGGAGGGGACAAAGGAATGAGCAGTTCTTC	CASSFPPRRGQRNEQFF
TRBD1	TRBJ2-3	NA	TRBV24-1	TGTGCCACCAGTGATCCGGGACAGGGCACAGATACGCAGTATTTT	CATSDPGQGTDTQYF
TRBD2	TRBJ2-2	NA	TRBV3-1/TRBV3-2	TGTGCCAGCAGCCAAGGGACTAGAGACACCGGGGAGCTGTTTTTT	CASSQGTRDTGELFF
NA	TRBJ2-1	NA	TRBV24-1	TGTGCCACCAGTGACACACATAGGGGTTTATACAATGAGCAGTTCTTC	CATSDTHRGLYNEQFF
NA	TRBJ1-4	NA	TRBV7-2	TGTGCCAGCAGCTTATGGGGGGGACGGGAAAAACTGTTTTTT	CASSLWGGREKLFF
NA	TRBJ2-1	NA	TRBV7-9	TGTGCCAGCAGCTTAGATACAGGGAACGAGCAGTTCTTC	CASSLDTGNEQFF
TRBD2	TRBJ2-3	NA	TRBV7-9	TGTGCCAGCAGCTCTTGGGCGCGGGGGGTAGGAGATACGCAGTATTTT	CASSSWARGVGDTQYF
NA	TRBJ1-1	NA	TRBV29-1	TGCAGCTTGGCGGGGCACACTGAAGCTTTCTTT	CSLAGHTEAFF
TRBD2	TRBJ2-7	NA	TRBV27	TGTGCCAGCAGCCCCATAGCGGGAGGGACCTACGAGCAGTACTTC	CASSPIAGGTYEQYF
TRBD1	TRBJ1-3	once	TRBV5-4	TGTGCCAGCAGCTTGGCCGGGACAGTGGGAAACACCATATATTTT	CASSLAGTVGNTIYF
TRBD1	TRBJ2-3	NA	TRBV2	TGTGCCAGCAGTGTGGACAGGGGGTCGGCAGATACGCAGTATTTT	CASSVDRGSADTQYF
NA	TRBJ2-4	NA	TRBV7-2	TGTGCCAGCAGCCAGACATTCTCGGTAGCCAAAAACATTCAGTACTTC	CASSQTFSVAKNIQYF
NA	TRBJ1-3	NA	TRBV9	TGTGCCAGCAGCGTAGTCGCCTCTGGAAACACCATATATTTT	CASSVVASGNTIYF
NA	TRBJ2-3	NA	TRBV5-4	TGTGCCAGCACCAGGGGCGGCGCAGATACGCAGTATTTT	CASTRGGADTQYF
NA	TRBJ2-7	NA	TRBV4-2	TGTGCCAGCAGCCAAGAAATCTACACGGTTTACGAGCAGTACTTC	CASSQEIYTVYEQYF
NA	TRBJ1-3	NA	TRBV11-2	TGTGCCAGCAGCTCCCACGAGTTTCTTGGAAACACCATATATTTT	CASSSHEFLGNTIYF
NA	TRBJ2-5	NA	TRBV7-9	TGTGCCAGCAGCTTAGAATCCAGGGCCTCCCAAGAGACCCAGTACTTC	CASSLESRASQETQYF
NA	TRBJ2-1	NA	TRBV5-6	TGTGCCAGCAGCTTGGGACACAATGAGCAGTTCTTC	CASSLGHNEQFF
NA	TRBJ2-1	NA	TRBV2	TGTGCCAGCAGTGGGGACCGAAGCTCCTACAATGAGCAGTTCTTC	CASSGDRSSYNEQFF
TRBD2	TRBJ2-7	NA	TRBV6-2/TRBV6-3	TGTGCCAGCAGTTACAAGGGAGAAAGTGGACTAGCCTACGAGCAGTACTTC	CASSYKGESGLAYEQYF
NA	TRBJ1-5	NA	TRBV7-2	TGTGCCAGCAGCGAAGTGAATCAGCCCCAGCATTTT	CASSEVNQPQHF
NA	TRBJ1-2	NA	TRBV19	TGTGCCAGTAGTATCGTGGGGGCCGTTGGAGACTATGGCTACACCTTC	CASSIVGAVGDYGYTF
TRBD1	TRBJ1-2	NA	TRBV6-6	TGTGCCAGCAGTCTAGGGACAGGGCCTTTGTATGGCTACACCTTC	CASSLGTGPLYGYTF
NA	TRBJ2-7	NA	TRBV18	TGTGCCAGCTCACCCCGACGGGGCGGGGCGCACTACGAGCAGTACTTC	CASSPRRGGAHYEQYF
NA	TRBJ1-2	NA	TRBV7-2	TGTGCCAGCAGCTTAGCCCCAGGGAACTATGGCTACACCTTC	CASSLAPGNYGYTF
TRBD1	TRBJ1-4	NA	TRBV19	TGTGCCAGTAGCTCCGGACAGGGTAATGAAAAACTGTTTTTT	CASSSGQGNEKLFF
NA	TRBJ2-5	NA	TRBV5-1	TGCGCCAGCAGCAAGGGACGAGAGACCCAGTACTTC	CASSKGRETQYF
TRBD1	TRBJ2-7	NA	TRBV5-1	TGCGCCAGCAGCTCGACAGGGCCCTACGAGCAGTACTTC	CASSSTGPYEQYF
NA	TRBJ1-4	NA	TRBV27	TGTGCCAGCAGTTTACTGGGGCGGAATGAAAAACTGTTTTTT	CASSLLGRNEKLFF